These T cell receptor beta chains were read from a single sample in a study of type 1 regulatory T cells. These receptors have no known antigen. TCRdb re-called the reads with MiXCR, one entry per CDR3 protein. This table has about 62,000 distinct CDR3 sequences, 60% to 80% appearing once. The sample taken for sequencing was cultured non-Tr1 T cells, either the whole culture or a sorted T cell fraction (not recorded which). These receptors were taken from a human donor in good health. CDR3s include the opening cysteine and the closing phenylalanine or tryptophan. D genes are given only for firm matches. Rows give clone size only sometimes, using once, few, many, or a class for an expanded clone.

abundance	j_gene	d_gene	v_gene	CDR3nt	CDR3aa
.	TRBJ2-3	.	TRBV20-1	TGCAGTGCTAGTCCCAGAAGGGGCTTTCGCACAGATACGCAGTATTTT	CSASPRRGFRTDTQYF
few	TRBJ1-2	TRBD1	TRBV20-1	TGCAGTGCTAGAGAGACAGGGGCGGGCTATGGCTACACCTTC	CSARETGAGYGYTF
.	TRBJ1-6	.	TRBV30	TGTGTCTGGAGTAGCGGGGATTATAATTCACCCCTCCACTTT	CVWSSGDYNSPLHF
.	TRBJ2-5	TRBD1	TRBV6-1	TGTGCCAGCAGTGACCCGGGACAGGGTCAAGAGACCCAGTACTTC	CASSDPGQGQETQYF
.	TRBJ2-7	.	TRBV5-6	TGTGCCAGGGCGTTACGGGCAGTTTACGAGCAGTACTTC	CARALRAVYEQYF
.	TRBJ2-2	.	TRBV28	TGTGCCAGCAGTTTTATTTCCGGTAGCGTTACCGGGGAGCTGTTTTTT	CASSFISGSVTGELFF
.	TRBJ2-1	TRBD2	TRBV7-2	TGTGCCAGCAGCTCGCGACTAGCGGGAGCCCAGAGCTCCTACAATGAGCAGTTCTTC	CASSSRLAGAQSSYNEQFF
.	TRBJ2-3	TRBD2	TRBV24-1	TGTGCCACCGAAACCGGGACTAGCGGGAGGGCGGGCACAGATACGCAGTATTTT	CATETGTSGRAGTDTQYF
.	TRBJ2-1	.	TRBV20-1	TGCAGTGCTAGAGGGTTGGCGGGACCACCATCCTACAATGAGCAGTTCTTC	CSARGLAGPPSYNEQFF
.	TRBJ1-1	.	TRBV6-1	TGTGCCATCAGTGAAGCGGGGGGCGGCCTAGGCGCTTTCTTT	CAISEAGGGLGAFF
.	TRBJ1-6	.	TRBV20-1	TGCAGTGCTAGTTTGGGGGCCCTATATAATTCACCCCTCCACTTT	CSASLGALYNSPLHF
.	TRBJ2-5	TRBD1	TRBV20-1	TGCAGTGCCAAACAGGGGGTAGAGACCCAGTACTTC	CSAKQGVETQYF
.	TRBJ2-7	TRBD2	TRBV12-3/TRBV12-4	TGTGCCAGCAGTTCCCGGACTAGCGGAGACGAGCAGTACTTC	CASSSRTSGDEQYF
.	TRBJ2-3	TRBD2	TRBV20-1	TGCAGTGCTGCATGGACTAGCGGAAAAAAAAATACGCAGTATTTT	CSAAWTSGKKNTQYF
.	TRBJ1-1	.	TRBV6-2/TRBV6-3	TGTGCCAGCAGTTACTTGACAGGAGGATCTGAAGCTTTCTTT	CASSYLTGGSEAFF
.	TRBJ2-7	TRBD1	TRBV20-1	TGCAGTGCTATCGGACAGGGTTTCGGCGAGCAGTACTTC	CSAIGQGFGEQYF
few	TRBJ2-3	.	TRBV12-3/TRBV12-4	TGTGCCAGCAGTTTATGGGGGGAGAACACAGATACGCAGTATTTT	CASSLWGENTDTQYF
.	TRBJ1-2	TRBD1	TRBV5-1	TGCGCCAGCAGCTTGGCGCAGGGGGATGGCTACACCTTC	CASSLAQGDGYTF
few	TRBJ2-7	.	TRBV5-1	TGCGCCAGCAGCTTGGACGGGAGAACTCTCTACGAGCAGTACTTC	CASSLDGRTLYEQYF
.	TRBJ2-7	TRBD2	TRBV5-6	TGTGCCAGCAGCCTTGTAGCGGGATCCAGCTCCTACGAGCAGTACTTC	CASSLVAGSSSYEQYF
.	TRBJ2-5	.	TRBV7-3	TGTGCCAGCAGCTCGACGGCCGGGGTAGGGGAGACCCAGTACTTC	CASSSTAGVGETQYF
.	TRBJ2-5	.	TRBV6-6	TGTGCCAGCAGTTACCTTCCCCGTGAAGGGACCCAGTACTTC	CASSYLPREGTQYF
.	TRBJ1-5	.	TRBV12-3/TRBV12-4	TGTGCCAGCAGCAAGGACAACAATCAGCCCCAGCATTTT	CASSKDNNQPQHF
.	TRBJ2-5	.	TRBV3-1	TGTGCCAGCAGCCAGGGGACACACACCCAAGAGACCCAGTACTTC	CASSQGTHTQETQYF
few	TRBJ1-5	.	TRBV20-1	TGCAGTGCTATAAGCGGAAGAAAAGGCAATCAGCCCCAGCATTTT	CSAISGRKGNQPQHF
.	TRBJ2-4	TRBD1	TRBV2	TGTGCCAGCCAGGGGGTGGACACGGGAGCCAAAAACATTCAGTACTTC	CASQGVDTGAKNIQYF
.	TRBJ2-1	TRBD2	TRBV7-2	TGTGCCAGCAGCTTAAGTGCGGGAGGGCCCACTGAGCAGTTCTTC	CASSLSAGGPTEQFF
.	TRBJ2-1	TRBD2	TRBV5-1	TGCGCCAGCAGCTTGCTAGCGGGAGGAACGGGTAATGAGCAGTTCTTC	CASSLLAGGTGNEQFF
.	TRBJ1-6	.	TRBV12-3/TRBV12-4	TGTGCCAGCAGTTCTTCAGCTTCACCCCTCCACTTT	CASSSSASPLHF
.	TRBJ2-1	.	TRBV7-2	TGTGCCAGCAGCTTACCGGAGGGGCGGGATGAGCAGTTCTTC	CASSLPEGRDEQFF